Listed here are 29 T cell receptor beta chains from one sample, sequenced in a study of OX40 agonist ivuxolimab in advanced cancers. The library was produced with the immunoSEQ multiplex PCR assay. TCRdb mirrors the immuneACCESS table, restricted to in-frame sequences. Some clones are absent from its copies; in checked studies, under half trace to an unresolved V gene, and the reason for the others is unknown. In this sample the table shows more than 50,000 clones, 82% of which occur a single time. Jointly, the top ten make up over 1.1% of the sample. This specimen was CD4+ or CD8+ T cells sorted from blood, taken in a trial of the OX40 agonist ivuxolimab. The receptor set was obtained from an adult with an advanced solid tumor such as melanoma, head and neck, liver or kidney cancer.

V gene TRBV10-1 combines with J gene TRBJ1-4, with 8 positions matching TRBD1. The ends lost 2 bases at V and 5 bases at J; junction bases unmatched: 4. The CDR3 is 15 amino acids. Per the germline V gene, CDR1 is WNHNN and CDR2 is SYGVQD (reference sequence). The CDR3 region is CASSEPGGTNEKLFF. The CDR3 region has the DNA TGCGCCAGCAGTGAGCCAGGGGGCACCAATGAAAAACTGTTTTTT.

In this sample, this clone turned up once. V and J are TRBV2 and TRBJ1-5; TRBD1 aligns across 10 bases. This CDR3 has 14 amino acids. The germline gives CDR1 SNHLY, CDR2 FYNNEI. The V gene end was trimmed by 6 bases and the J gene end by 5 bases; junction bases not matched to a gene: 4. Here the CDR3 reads CASSQDRGYQPQHF. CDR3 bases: TGTGCCAGCAGCCAGGACAGGGGGTATCAGCCCCAGCATTTT.

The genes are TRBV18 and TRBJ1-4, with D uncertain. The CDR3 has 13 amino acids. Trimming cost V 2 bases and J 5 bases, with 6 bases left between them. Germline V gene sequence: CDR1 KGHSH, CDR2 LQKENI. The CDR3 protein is CASSPGLNEKLFF. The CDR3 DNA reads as TGTGCCAGCTCACCAGGGTTGAATGAAAAACTGTTTTTT.

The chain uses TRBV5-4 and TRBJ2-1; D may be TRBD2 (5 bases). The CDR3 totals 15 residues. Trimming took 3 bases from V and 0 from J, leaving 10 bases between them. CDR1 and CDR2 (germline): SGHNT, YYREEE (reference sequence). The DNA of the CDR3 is TGTGCCAGCAGCTCGGACTTGAGCTCCTACAATGAGCAGTTCTTC. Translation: CASSSDLSSYNEQFF.

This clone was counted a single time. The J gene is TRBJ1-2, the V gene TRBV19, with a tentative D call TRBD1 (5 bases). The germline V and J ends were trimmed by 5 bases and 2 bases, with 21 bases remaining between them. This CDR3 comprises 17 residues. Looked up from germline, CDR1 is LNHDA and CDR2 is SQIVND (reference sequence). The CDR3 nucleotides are TGTGCCAGTAGTCTGAGAGTACCGGGACGGCGGAACTATGGCTACACCTTC. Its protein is CASSLRVPGRRNYGYTF.

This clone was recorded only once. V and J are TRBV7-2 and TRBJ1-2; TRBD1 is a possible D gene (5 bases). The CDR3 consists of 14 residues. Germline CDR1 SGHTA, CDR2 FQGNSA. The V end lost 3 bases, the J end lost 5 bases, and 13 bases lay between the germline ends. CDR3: CASSFTGGIYGYTF. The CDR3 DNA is TGTGCCAGCAGCTTTACCGGGGGTATTTATGGCTACACCTTC.

For the CDR3, the DNA is TGTGCCAGCGCTAGAAGGCGGGCAGAGACCCAGTACTTC. Amino acids: CASARRRAETQYF. This chain links TRBV27 with TRBJ2-5; D is possibly TRBD2 (5 bases). Trimming shortened V by 8 bases and J by 4 bases, and 14 bases separated the two germline ends. Germline CDR1 reads MNHEY; CDR2 reads SMNVEV (reference sequence). CDR3 length equals 13 residues.

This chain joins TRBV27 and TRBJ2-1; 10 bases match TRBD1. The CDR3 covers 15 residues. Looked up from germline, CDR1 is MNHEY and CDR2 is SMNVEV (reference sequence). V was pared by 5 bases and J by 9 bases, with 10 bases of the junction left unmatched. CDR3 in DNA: TGTGCCAGCAGTAAGGAGACAGGGGGCGGAGCTGAGCAGTTCTTC. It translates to CASSKETGGGAEQFF.

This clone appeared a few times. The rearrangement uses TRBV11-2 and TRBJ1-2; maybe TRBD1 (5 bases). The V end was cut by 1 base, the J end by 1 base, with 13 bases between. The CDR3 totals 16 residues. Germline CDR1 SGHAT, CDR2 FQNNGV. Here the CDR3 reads CASSLVGGDFNYGYTF. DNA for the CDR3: TGTGCCAGCAGCTTAGTGGGCGGGGACTTTAACTATGGCTACACCTTC.

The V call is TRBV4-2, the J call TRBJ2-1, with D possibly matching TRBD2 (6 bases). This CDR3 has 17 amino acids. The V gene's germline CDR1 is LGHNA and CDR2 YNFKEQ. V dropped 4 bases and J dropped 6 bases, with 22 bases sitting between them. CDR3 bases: TGTGCCAGCAGCCTTAAGGTGCCCGCGGGAAGGGCCAATGAGCAGTTCTTC. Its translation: CASSLKVPAGRANEQFF.

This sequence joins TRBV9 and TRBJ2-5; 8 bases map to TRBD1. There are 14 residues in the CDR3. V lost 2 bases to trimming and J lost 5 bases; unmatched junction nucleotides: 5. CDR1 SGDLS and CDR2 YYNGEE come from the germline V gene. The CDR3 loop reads CASSVSGGAETQYF. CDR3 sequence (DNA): TGTGCCAGCAGCGTCTCAGGGGGCGCGGAGACCCAGTACTTC.

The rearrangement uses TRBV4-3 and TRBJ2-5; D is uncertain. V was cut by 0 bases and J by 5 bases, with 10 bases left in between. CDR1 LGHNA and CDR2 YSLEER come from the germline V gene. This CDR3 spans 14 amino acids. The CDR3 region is CASSQDWRSETQYF. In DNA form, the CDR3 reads TGCGCCAGCAGCCAAGATTGGCGAAGCGAGACCCAGTACTTC.

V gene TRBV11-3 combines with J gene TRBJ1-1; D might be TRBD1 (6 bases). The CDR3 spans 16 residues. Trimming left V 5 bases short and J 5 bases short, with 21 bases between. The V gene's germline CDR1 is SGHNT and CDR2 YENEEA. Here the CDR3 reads CASSTWGGLRRTEAFF. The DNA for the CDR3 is TGTGCCAGCAGCACCTGGGGGGGCTTGAGGAGAACTGAAGCTTTCTTT.

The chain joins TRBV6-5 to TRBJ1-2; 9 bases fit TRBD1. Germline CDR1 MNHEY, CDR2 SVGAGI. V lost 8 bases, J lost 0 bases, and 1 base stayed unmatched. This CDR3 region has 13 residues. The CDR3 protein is CASGTGPNYGYTF. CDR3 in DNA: TGTGCCAGCGGGACAGGGCCTAACTATGGCTACACCTTC.

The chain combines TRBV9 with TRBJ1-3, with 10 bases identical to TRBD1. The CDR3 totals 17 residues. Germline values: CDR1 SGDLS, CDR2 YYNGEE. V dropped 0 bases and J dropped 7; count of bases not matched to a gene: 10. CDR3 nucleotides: TGTGCCAGCAGCGTAGCGGCGACAGGGGGCATCGGTAACACCATATATTTT. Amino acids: CASSVAATGGIGNTIYF.

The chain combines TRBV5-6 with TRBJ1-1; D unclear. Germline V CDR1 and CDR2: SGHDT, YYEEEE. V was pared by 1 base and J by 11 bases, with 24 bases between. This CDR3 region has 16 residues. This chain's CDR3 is CASSLFLAEVGRRAFF. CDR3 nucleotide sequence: TGTGCCAGCAGCTTGTTTTTGGCCGAGGTGGGCCGGAGGGCTTTCTTT.

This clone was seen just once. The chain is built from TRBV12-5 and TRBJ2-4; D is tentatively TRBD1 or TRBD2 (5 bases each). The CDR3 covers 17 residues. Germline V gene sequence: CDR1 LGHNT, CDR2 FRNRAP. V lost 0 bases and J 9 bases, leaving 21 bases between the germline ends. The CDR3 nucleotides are TGTGCTAGTGGTTTGGTCCTCCGGGACCTTACGTCGGGCATTCAGTACTTC. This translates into CASGLVLRDLTSGIQYF.

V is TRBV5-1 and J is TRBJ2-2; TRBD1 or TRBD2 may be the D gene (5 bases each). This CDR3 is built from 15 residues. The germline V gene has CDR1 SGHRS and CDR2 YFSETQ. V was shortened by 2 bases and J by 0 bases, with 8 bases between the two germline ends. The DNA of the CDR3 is TGCGCCAGCAGCTTTTCGGGGCCGAACACCGGGGAGCTGTTTTTT. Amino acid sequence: CASSFSGPNTGELFF.

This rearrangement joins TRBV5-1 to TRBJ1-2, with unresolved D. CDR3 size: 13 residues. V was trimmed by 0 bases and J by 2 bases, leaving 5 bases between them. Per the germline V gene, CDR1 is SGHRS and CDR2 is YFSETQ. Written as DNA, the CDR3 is TGCGCCAGCAGCTTGGGGGAGAACTATGGCTACACCTTC. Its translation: CASSLGENYGYTF. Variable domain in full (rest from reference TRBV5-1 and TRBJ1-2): KAGVTQTPRYLIKTRGQQVTLSCSPISGHRSVSWYQQTPGQGLQFLFEYFSETQRNKGNFPGRFSGRQFSNSRSEMNVSTLELGDSALYLCASSLGENYGYTFGSGTRLTVV.

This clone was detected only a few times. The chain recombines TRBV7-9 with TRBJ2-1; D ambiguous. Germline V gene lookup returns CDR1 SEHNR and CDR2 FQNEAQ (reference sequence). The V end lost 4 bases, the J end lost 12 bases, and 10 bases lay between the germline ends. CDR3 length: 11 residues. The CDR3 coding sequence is TGTGCCAGCAGCTCAAAATCTGGGCAGTTCTTC. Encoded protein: CASSSKSGQFF.

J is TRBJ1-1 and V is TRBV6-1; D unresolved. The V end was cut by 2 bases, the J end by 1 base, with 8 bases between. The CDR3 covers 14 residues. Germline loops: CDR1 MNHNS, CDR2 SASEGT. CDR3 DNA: TGTGCCAGCAGTGAATTTTTAGCGAACACTGAAGCTTTCTTT. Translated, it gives CASSEFLANTEAFF.

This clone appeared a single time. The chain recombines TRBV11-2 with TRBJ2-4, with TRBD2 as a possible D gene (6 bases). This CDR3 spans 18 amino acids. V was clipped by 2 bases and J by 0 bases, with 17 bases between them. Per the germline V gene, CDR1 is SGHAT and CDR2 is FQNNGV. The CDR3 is CASSLPMRRREAKNIQYF. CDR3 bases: TGTGCCAGCAGCTTACCCATGCGCAGGCGGGAAGCCAAAAACATTCAGTACTTC.

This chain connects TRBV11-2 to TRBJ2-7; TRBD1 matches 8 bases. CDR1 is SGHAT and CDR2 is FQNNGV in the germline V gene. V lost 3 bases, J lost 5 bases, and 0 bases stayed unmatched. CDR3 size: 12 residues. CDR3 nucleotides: TGTGCCAGCAGCTTGGACAGGGACGAGCAGTACTTC. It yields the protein CASSLDRDEQYF.

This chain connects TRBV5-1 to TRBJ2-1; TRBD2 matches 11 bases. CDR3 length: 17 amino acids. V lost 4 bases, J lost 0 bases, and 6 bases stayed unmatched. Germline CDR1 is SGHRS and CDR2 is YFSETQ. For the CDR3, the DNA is TGCGCCAGCAGCCTGACTAGCGGGACTAACTCCTACAATGAGCAGTTCTTC. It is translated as CASSLTSGTNSYNEQFF.

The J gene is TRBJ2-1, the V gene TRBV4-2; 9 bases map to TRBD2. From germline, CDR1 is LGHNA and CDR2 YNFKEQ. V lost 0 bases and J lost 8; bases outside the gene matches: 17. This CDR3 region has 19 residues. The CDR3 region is CASSQEVSFQRGETDEQFF. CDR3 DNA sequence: TGTGCCAGCAGCCAAGAGGTCTCTTTTCAGCGGGGGGAAACTGATGAGCAGTTCTTC.

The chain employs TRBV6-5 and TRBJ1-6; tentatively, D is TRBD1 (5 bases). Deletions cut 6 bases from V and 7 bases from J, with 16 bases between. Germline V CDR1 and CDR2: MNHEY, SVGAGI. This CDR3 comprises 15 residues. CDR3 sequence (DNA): TGTGCCAGCAGCTATCTTGGGGGACGGAATTCACCCCTCCACTTT. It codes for CASSYLGGRNSPLHF.

Here the CDR3 reads CASSLEISTFYEQYF. The CDR3 region has the DNA TGTGCCAGCAGCTTAGAGATTAGTACTTTCTACGAGCAGTACTTC. V usage is TRBV5-5 and J usage is TRBJ2-7; D gene unclear. Trimming pared 2 bases from V and 3 bases from J, leaving 15 bases between. The CDR3 contains 15 residues. In germline, CDR1 is SGHKS, CDR2 YYEKEE (reference sequence).

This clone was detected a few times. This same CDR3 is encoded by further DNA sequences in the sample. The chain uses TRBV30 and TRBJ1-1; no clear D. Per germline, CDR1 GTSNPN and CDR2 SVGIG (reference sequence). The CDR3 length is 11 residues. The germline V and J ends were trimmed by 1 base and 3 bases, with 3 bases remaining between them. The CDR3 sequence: CAWSGYTEAFF. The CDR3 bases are TGTGCCTGGAGTGGCTACACTGAAGCTTTCTTT.

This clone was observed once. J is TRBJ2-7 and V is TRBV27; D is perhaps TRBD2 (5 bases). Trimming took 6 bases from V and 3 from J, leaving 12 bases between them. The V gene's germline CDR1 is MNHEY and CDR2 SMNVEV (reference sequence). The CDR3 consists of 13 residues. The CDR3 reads CASRSVGVYEQYF. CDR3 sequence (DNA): TGTGCCAGCAGGAGTGTGGGAGTCTACGAGCAGTACTTC.